The 25 T cell receptor beta chains below all came from one sample that was sequenced in a study of blood T cell repertoires in COVID-19. Using immunoSEQ multiplex PCR, the repertoire was profiled, and TCRdb retains in-frame clones only, with some absent. The sample has around 130,000 clones, over 75% seen once. The material sequenced was peripheral blood. These receptors were obtained from a man aged 65-85 years with active or convalescent COVID-19.

The rearrangement uses TRBV2 and TRBJ1-5; a weak D match, TRBD1 (6 bases). CDR3 size: 14 residues. CDR1 SNHLY and CDR2 FYNNEI come from the germline V gene. Trimming left V 7 bases short and J 1 base short, with 11 bases between. In nucleotides, the CDR3 is TGTGCCAGCACAAGGACAGAAAGCAATCAGCCCCAGCATTTT. As protein: CASTRTESNQPQHF.

The chain is built from TRBV2 and TRBJ2-3, with 7 nucleotides matching TRBD1. The V gene end was trimmed by 8 bases and the J gene end by 3 bases; junction bases not matched to a gene: 5. From germline, CDR1 is SNHLY and CDR2 FYNNEI. CDR3 length: 13 residues. CDR3 nucleotide sequence: TGTGCCAGCGTGACAGGGTTGACAGATACGCAGTATTTT. Translated: CASVTGLTDTQYF.

CDR3 sequence: CASSLDSNIQYF. The DNA of the CDR3 is TGTGCCAGTAGTCTCGACTCTAACATTCAGTACTTC. The chain uses TRBV19 and TRBJ2-4; the D is unclear. The CDR3 extends over 12 amino acids. V was shortened by 5 bases and J by 7 bases, with 9 bases between the two germline ends. Germline V CDR1 and CDR2: LNHDA, SQIVND (reference sequence).

The rearrangement joins TRBV5-3 to TRBJ1-2; the D gene is possibly TRBD1 (5 bases). TRBV5-3 is identified as an open reading frame with a role that is uncertain. The CDR3 consists of 15 residues. V lost 0 bases and J 8 bases, leaving 17 bases between the germline ends. In nucleotides, the CDR3 is TGTGCCAGAAGCTTGGGGGGCAGACGTTCATCGGGCTACACCTTC. It encodes CARSLGGRRSSGYTF.

CDR3 nucleotides: TGTGCCAGCTCCCATGGGGGGGGCGACGAAAAACTGTTTTTT. It translates to CASSHGGGDEKLFF. The V and J genes are TRBV18 and TRBJ1-4; possible D gene TRBD1, 6 bases. V lost 6 bases, J lost 8 bases, and 16 bases lay in between. The CDR3 is 14 residues long. In germline, CDR1 is KGHSH, CDR2 LQKENI.

This clone was detected a few times. The rearrangement joins TRBV6-2 or TRBV6-3 to TRBJ1-2, with 9 bases that match TRBD1. Trimming cost V 1 base and J 3 bases; bases outside gene matches: 6. Germline loops: CDR1 MNHEY, CDR2 SVGEGT. The length of the CDR3 is 16 residues. The CDR3 DNA sequence: TGTGCCAGCAGTTACTTCACAGGGGGCTGGGACTATGGCTACACCTTC. Residues: CASSYFTGGWDYGYTF.

The rearrangement joins TRBV29-1 to TRBJ1-1; 7 bases agree with TRBD1. The CDR3 sequence is 12 residues long. CDR1 and CDR2 (germline): SQVTM, ANQGSEA. Unmatched junction bases numbered 5, after V lost 4 bases and J lost 6 bases. CDR3 region: CSVGRGPAEAFF. In DNA form, the CDR3 reads TGCAGCGTTGGAAGGGGGCCCGCTGAAGCTTTCTTT.

This clone has at least ten counts. The chain joins TRBV5-4 to TRBJ1-1, with D maybe TRBD1 (5 bases). Trimming took 5 bases from V and 1 from J, leaving 18 bases between them. Looked up from germline, CDR1 is SGHNT and CDR2 is YYREEE (reference sequence). The CDR3 length is 16 residues. The CDR3, as DNA: TGTGCCAGCAGTCCACCCTATGAGACAGCGAACACTGAAGCTTTCTTT. The encoded protein is CASSPPYETANTEAFF.

This clone was observed a handful of times. The chain links TRBV10-3 to TRBJ2-1; possibly TRBD2 for D (6 bases). The V gene lost 0 bases and the J gene lost 0 bases, with 9 bases spanning the gap. This CDR3 has 16 residues. Germline V gives CDR1 ENHRY, CDR2 SYGVKD. The CDR3 sequence: CAISESAGSSYNEQFF. Written as DNA, the CDR3 is TGTGCCATCAGTGAGTCCGCGGGGAGCTCCTACAATGAGCAGTTCTTC.

This clone was picked up a small number of times. The chain employs TRBV10-1 and TRBJ2-3, with unresolved D. V lost 6 bases and J lost 5, with 15 bases in between. Germline CDR1 reads WNHNN; CDR2 reads SYGVQD (reference sequence). There are 14 residues in the CDR3. In DNA form, the CDR3 reads TGCGCCAGCAGGGTTTCGCGGAAAAGAGATACGCAGTATTTT. It yields the protein CASRVSRKRDTQYF.

The sample holds a few counts of this clone. V usage is TRBV14 and J usage is TRBJ2-5, with 7 bases matching TRBD1. There are 15 residues in the CDR3. The junction had 6 bases not matched to a gene; V was cut back by 4 bases and J by 1 base. The V gene's germline CDR1 is SGHDN and CDR2 FVKESK. The CDR3 nucleotides read TGTGCCAGCAGCCCCCACAGGGGCACCCAAGAGACCCAGTACTTC. It translates to CASSPHRGTQETQYF.

This chain connects TRBV28 to TRBJ2-1; TRBD2 might be the D (6 bases). The CDR3 is 13 residues long. Germline V lookup: CDR1 MDHEN, CDR2 SYDVKM. Trimming removed 5 bases at V and 5 bases at J, with 10 bases between. DNA for the CDR3: TGTGCCAGCAGTGCGGGGTCAGACAATGAGCAGTTCTTC. Encoded protein: CASSAGSDNEQFF.

J is TRBJ2-4 and V is TRBV5-6; D call uncertain. V shed 2 bases and J shed 7 bases, with 13 bases lying between them. Per the germline V gene, CDR1 is SGHDT and CDR2 is YYEEEE. The CDR3 has 14 amino acids. CDR3 sequence: CASSFIFGGNIQYF. In nucleotides, the CDR3 is TGTGCCAGCAGCTTTATCTTCGGCGGTAACATTCAGTACTTC.

This clone has only one observation. The V and J genes are TRBV5-5 and TRBJ2-2; 9 nucleotides line up with TRBD2. The V segment lost 0 bases and the J segment 3 bases; nucleotides outside the gene matches: 9. Per germline, CDR1 SGHKS and CDR2 YYEKEE (reference sequence). The CDR3 has 18 residues. The CDR3 region is CASSLGKAGTSYTGELFF. In DNA form, the CDR3 reads TGTGCCAGCAGCTTGGGCAAAGCCGGGACTAGCTACACCGGGGAGCTGTTTTTT.

V gene TRBV7-9 combines with J gene TRBJ2-7; D is unclear. CDR1 SEHNR and CDR2 FQNEAQ come from the germline V gene (reference sequence). The CDR3 length is 15 residues. V dropped 2 bases and J dropped 0 bases, with 11 bases sitting between them. The CDR3 bases are TGTGCCAGCAGCTTAAGCGCACCCGTCTCCTACGAGCAGTACTTC. This gives the protein CASSLSAPVSYEQYF.

V usage is TRBV19 and J usage is TRBJ2-3, with D possibly TRBD2 on 5 matching bases. V was pared by 4 bases and J by 5 bases, with 10 bases between. Germline loops: CDR1 LNHDA, CDR2 SQIVND (reference sequence). The CDR3 length is 13 residues. The CDR3 is CASSTSRGDTQYF. The CDR3 nucleotides are TGTGCCAGTAGTACCTCCCGGGGAGATACGCAGTATTTT.

This chain connects TRBV6-5 to TRBJ1-4; D is unclear. V was clipped by 6 bases and J by 17 bases, with 16 bases between them. CDR1 is MNHEY and CDR2 is SVGAGI in the germline V gene. The CDR3 consists of 11 residues. DNA for the CDR3: TGTGCCAGCAGAAAAGATAAGCCAACTTTTTTT. Residues: CASRKDKPTFF.

The rearrangement joins TRBV24-1 to TRBJ2-3; 7 nucleotides line up with TRBD1. Germline assignment: CDR1 KGHDR and CDR2 SFDVKD. The CDR3 sequence is 16 residues long. V lost 4 bases to trimming and J lost 2 bases; unmatched junction nucleotides: 8. The CDR3, as DNA: TGTGCCACCAGTGACCCCCGGACAGGAACCACAGATACGCAGTATTTT. Protein product: CATSDPRTGTTDTQYF.

The V gene is TRBV7-2, the J gene TRBJ1-2; possibly TRBD1 for D (6 bases). Between the trimmed V and J ends, which lost 1 base and 8 bases, there was a span of 14 bases. This CDR3 region has 14 residues. Per germline, CDR1 SGHTA and CDR2 FQGNSA. DNA of the CDR3: TGTGCCAGCAGCTTAGTGGAGGCGGGGGGCGGCTACACCTTC. This translates into CASSLVEAGGGYTF.

V and J are TRBV30 and TRBJ1-3; 11 bases match TRBD1. Germline V CDR1 and CDR2: GTSNPN, SVGIG (reference sequence). The CDR3 has 15 residues. The V gene end was trimmed by 0 bases and the J gene end by 7 bases; junction bases not matched to a gene: 5. CDR3 loop: CAWSVWDRGSNTIYF. In DNA, the CDR3 is TGTGCCTGGAGTGTATGGGACAGGGGGTCTAACACCATATATTTT.

This clone was recorded once. The chain combines TRBV20-1 with TRBJ2-2; 9 positions agree with TRBD2. CDR1 and CDR2 from the germline V gene are DFQATT and SNEGSKA (reference sequence). With V trimmed by 3 bases and J by 7 bases, 6 bases remained unmatched. The CDR3 sequence is 14 residues long. CDR3 loop: CSASPGLAVGELFF. The CDR3 bases are TGCAGTGCTAGTCCGGGACTAGCCGTCGGGGAGCTGTTTTTT.

The chain uses TRBV28 and TRBJ2-1; 11 nucleotides match TRBD1. CDR1 and CDR2 from the germline V gene are MDHEN and SYDVKM. This CDR3 spans 15 amino acids. V trimming: 3 bases; J trimming: 8 bases; junction bases outside the gene matches: 6. The DNA of the CDR3 is TGTGCCAGCAGTTTTGGGGACAGGGGGTACGATGAGCAGTTCTTC. It encodes CASSFGDRGYDEQFF.

CDR3 sequence: CASSPGQVDNEKLFF. Written as DNA, the CDR3 is TGTGCCAGCAGCCCTGGACAGGTTGATAATGAAAAACTGTTTTTT. The V call is TRBV3-1 (or the pseudogene TRBV3-2), the J call TRBJ1-4, with 7 bases matching TRBD1. Germline loops: CDR1 LGHDT, CDR2 YNNKEL (reference sequence). V shed 4 bases, J shed 4 bases, and the junction held 6 bases outside the gene matches. This CDR3 is 15 amino acids long.

The J gene is TRBJ1-6, the V gene TRBV18; 8 bases fit TRBD1. V lost 6 bases to trimming and J lost 6 bases; unmatched junction nucleotides: 4. The CDR3 contains 14 residues. CDR1 KGHSH and CDR2 LQKENI come from the germline V gene. Here the CDR3 DNA reads TGTGCCAGCTCCGACAGGGGCTTTAATTCACCCCTCCACTTT. Its protein is CASSDRGFNSPLHF.

The chain links TRBV11-3 to TRBJ2-5; 11 positions match TRBD2. V shed 5 bases, J shed 4 bases, and the junction held 9 bases outside the gene matches. The CDR3 loop spans 16 amino acids. Per the germline V gene, CDR1 is SGHNT and CDR2 is YENEEA. CDR3 in amino acids: CASSPGTSGNGETQYF. CDR3 DNA sequence: TGTGCCAGCAGCCCCGGGACTAGCGGAAATGGAGAGACCCAGTACTTC. Combining the CDR3 with reference TRBV11-3 and TRBJ2-5 gives the whole variable domain EAGVVQSPRYKIIEKKQPVAFWCNPISGHNTLYWYLQNLGQGPELLIRYENEEAVDDSQLPKDRFSAERLKGVDSTLKIQPAELGDSAVYLCASSPGTSGNGETQYFGPGTRLLVL.